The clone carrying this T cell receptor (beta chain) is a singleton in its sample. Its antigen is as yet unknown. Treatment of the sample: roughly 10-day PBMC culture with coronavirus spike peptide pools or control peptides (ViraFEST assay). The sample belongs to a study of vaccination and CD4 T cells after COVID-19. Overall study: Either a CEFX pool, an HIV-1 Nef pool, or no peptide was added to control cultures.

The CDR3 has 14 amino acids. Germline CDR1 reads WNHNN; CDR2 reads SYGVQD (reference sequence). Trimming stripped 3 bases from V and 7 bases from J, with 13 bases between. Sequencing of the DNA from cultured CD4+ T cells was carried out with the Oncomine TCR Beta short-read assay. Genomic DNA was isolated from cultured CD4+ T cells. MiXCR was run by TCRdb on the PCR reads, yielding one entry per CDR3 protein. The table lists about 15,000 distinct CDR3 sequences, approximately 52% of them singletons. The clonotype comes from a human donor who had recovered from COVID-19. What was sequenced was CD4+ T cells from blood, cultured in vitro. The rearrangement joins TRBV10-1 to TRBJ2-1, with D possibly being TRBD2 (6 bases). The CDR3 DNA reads TGCGCCAGCAGTGACCCCCTCGGAGGGAATGAGCAGTTCTTC. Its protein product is CASSDPLGGNEQFF.